The 11 T cell receptor beta chains reported below all come from one sample, sequenced in a study of T cell responses to AZD1222 COVID-19 vaccine. Repertoires were generated with immunoSEQ multiplex PCR, while TCRdb's copy carries only in-frame clones and drops some. Of about 150,000 clones listed, roughly nine tenths are singletons. The sample here was peripheral blood, taken on day 0 of AZD1222 vaccination. The receptors derive from an adult in good health.

V usage is TRBV7-9 and J usage is TRBJ1-5; D gene uncertain. This CDR3 spans 14 amino acids. The germline V gene encodes CDR1 SEHNR and CDR2 FQNEAQ (reference sequence). Trimming removed 4 bases from V and 6 bases from J, with 13 bases in between. This chain's CDR3 is CASSSPGFGQPQHF. Here the CDR3 DNA reads TGTGCCAGCAGCTCTCCGGGGTTTGGTCAGCCCCAGCATTTT.

This rearrangement joins TRBV9 to TRBJ1-1; D perhaps matches TRBD1 (6 bases). V lost 4 bases and J lost 8, with 15 bases in between. The germline gives CDR1 SGDLS, CDR2 YYNGEE. The CDR3 loop spans 13 amino acids. CDR3 protein: CASSPGTRNEAFF. DNA of the CDR3: TGTGCCAGCAGCCCAGGGACAAGGAACGAAGCTTTCTTT.

This chain joins TRBV30 and TRBJ2-7; 13 bases are a match to TRBD2. Germline trimming cut 1 base from V and 3 bases from J; bases unmatched to any gene: 3. Germline lookup yields CDR1 GTSNPN and CDR2 SVGIG (reference sequence). This CDR3 is built from 15 residues. This chain's CDR3 is CAWSAGTSGIYEQYF. The CDR3 bases are TGTGCCTGGAGTGCAGGGACTAGCGGGATCTACGAGCAGTACTTC.

The chain is built from TRBV6-5 and TRBJ2-7; D is unresolved. Germline CDR1 and CDR2: MNHEY and SVGAGI. This CDR3 contains 15 residues. Trimming removed 7 bases from V and 6 bases from J, with 22 bases in between. Here the CDR3 reads CASNPRWEGFTEQYF. The CDR3 DNA reads TGTGCCAGCAACCCCCGCTGGGAAGGGTTCACCGAGCAGTACTTC.

This clone occurred once. The chain combines TRBV7-8 with TRBJ1-2; tentatively, D is TRBD1 (6 bases). The CDR3 has 14 residues. Trimming took off 5 bases at V and 2 bases at J, with 12 bases between the two ends. Germline values: CDR1 SGHVS, CDR2 FQNEAQ. In DNA form, the CDR3 reads TGTGCCAGCAGCGGACAGCTATCGAACTATGGCTACACCTTC. Amino acid sequence: CASSGQLSNYGYTF.

The chain joins TRBV30 to TRBJ1-1; the match to TRBD1 covers 7 bases. The germline V gene has CDR1 GTSNPN and CDR2 SVGIG (reference sequence). With V trimmed by 4 bases and J by 4 bases, 9 bases remained unmatched. There are 14 residues in the CDR3. Here the CDR3 reads CAWTPLDRATEAFF. In nucleotides, the CDR3 is TGTGCCTGGACCCCCCTTGACAGGGCCACTGAAGCTTTCTTT.

This sequence joins TRBV6-5 and TRBJ1-2; D is ambiguous. With 5 bases removed from V and 4 bases from J, the gap between germline ends came to 14 bases. The CDR3 runs 14 residues. Germline values: CDR1 MNHEY, CDR2 SVGAGI. CDR3 sequence reads: CASSLEMRAYGYTF. CDR3 sequence (DNA): TGTGCCAGCAGTCTGGAAATGAGAGCCTATGGCTACACCTTC.

The count of this clone is one. The J gene is TRBJ2-3, the V gene TRBV7-6; D may match TRBD1 or TRBD2 (5 bases each). This CDR3 has 16 amino acids. V was cut by 2 bases and J by 2 bases, with 14 bases left in between. Germline V CDR1 and CDR2: SGHVS, FNYEAQ. CDR3: CASSLLGRVNTDTQYF. In nucleotides, the CDR3 is TGTGCCAGCAGCTTATTGGGGCGGGTAAACACAGATACGCAGTATTTT.

This chain uses TRBV3-1 (or the pseudogene TRBV3-2) with TRBJ1-4; D gene ambiguous. V lost 0 bases to trimming and J lost 8 bases, with 4 bases between them. CDR3 length: 12 amino acids. The germline CDR1 and CDR2 sequences are LGHDT and YNNKEL (reference sequence). For the CDR3, the DNA is TGTGCCAGCAGCCAAGAGGGGGAAAAACTGTTTTTT. It is translated as CASSQEGEKLFF.

The chain combines TRBV5-8 with TRBJ1-3; TRBD1 might be the D (5 bases). The CDR3 extends over 15 amino acids. CDR1 is SGHTS and CDR2 is YDEGEE in the germline V gene. Trimming stripped 1 base from V and 9 bases from J, with 17 bases between. CDR3 nucleotides: TGTGCCAGCAGCTTGTCGATGGGCTCCGGGGCCACCATATATTTT. Its translation: CASSLSMGSGATIYF.

The chain combines TRBV7-9 with TRBJ1-1, with no clear D. Trimming cost V 2 bases and J 0 bases, with 7 bases left between them. The length of the CDR3 is 14 residues. Germline CDR1 reads SEHNR; CDR2 reads FQNEAQ (reference sequence). DNA of the CDR3: TGTGCCAGCAGCTTACAGGTAGTGAACACTGAAGCTTTCTTT. Its protein product is CASSLQVVNTEAFF.